This T cell receptor beta chain originates from a study of cytomegalovirus exposure and HLA in healthy donors. Study summary: The approximately 120 validation repertoires, a later analysis reported, used the same platform as the approximately 700 first-cohort repertoires.

A note on this clone: Its specificity is not known.

Study results and caveats: In vitro assays verified that a few CMV-associated chains recognized CMV antigens specifically. A later analysis found first-cohort TCR clusters tended to co-occur in the 90 to 150 validation repertoires. Most TCRs appeared rarely, but some public TCRs recurred in many donors.

Profiling relied on immunoSEQ multiplex PCR, and the TCRdb table lists in-frame clones only, not all of them. The sample lists about 98,000 clones; around 88% were seen once. From germline, CDR1 is LNHDA and CDR2 SQIVND (reference sequence). This CDR3 region has 14 residues. V was pared by 7 bases and J by 2 bases, with 15 bases between. The TCR originated in a woman in her 30s in good health and CMV-seronegative. The chain joins TRBV19 to TRBJ2-7; perhaps TRBD2 as D (5 bases). The source material was PBMCs. In DNA form, the CDR3 reads TGTGCCAGTAAACAAGCGGTACAGACCTACGAGCAGTACTTC. This sequence encodes CASKQAVQTYEQYF.